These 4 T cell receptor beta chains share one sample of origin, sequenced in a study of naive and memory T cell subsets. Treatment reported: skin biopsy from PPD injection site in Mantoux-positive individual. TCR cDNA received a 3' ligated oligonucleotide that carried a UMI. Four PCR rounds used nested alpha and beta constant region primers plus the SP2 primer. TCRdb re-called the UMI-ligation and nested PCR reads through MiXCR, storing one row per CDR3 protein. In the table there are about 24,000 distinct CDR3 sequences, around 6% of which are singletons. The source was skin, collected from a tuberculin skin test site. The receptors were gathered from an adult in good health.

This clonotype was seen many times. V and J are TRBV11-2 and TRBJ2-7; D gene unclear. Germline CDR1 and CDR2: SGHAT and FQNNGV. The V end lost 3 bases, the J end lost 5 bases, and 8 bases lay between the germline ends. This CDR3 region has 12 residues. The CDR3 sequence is CASSFTLDEQYF. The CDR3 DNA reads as TGTGCCAGCAGCTTTACCCTAGACGAGCAGTACTTC.

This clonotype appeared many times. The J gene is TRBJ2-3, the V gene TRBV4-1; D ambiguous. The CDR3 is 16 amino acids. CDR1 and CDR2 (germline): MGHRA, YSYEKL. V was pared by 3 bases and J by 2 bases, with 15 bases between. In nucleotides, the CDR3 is TGCGCCAGCAGCCACGTGAACATGGGTTTCACAGATACGCAGTATTTT. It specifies CASSHVNMGFTDTQYF.

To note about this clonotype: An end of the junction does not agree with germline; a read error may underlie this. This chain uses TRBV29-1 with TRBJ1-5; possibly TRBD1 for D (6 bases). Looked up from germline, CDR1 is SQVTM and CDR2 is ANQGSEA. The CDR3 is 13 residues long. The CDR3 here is CSVEGGDGQPQHF. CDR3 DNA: TGCAGCGTCGAAGGGGGGGATGGTCAGCCCCAGCATTTT.

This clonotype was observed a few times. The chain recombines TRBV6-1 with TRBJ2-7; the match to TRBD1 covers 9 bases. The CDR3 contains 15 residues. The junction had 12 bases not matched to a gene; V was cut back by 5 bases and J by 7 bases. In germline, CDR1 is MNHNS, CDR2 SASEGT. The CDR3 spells CASSPRDRVFWEQYF. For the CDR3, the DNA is TGTGCCAGCAGTCCCCGGGACAGGGTTTTTTGGGAGCAGTACTTC.